These T cell receptor beta chains were read from a single sample in a study of regulatory dendritic cells for organ transplantation. Profiled with immunoSEQ multiplex PCR; TCRdb holds only in-frame clones, not every one. The sample records some 29,000 clones, 60% to 80% being singletons. The specimen sequenced was memory CD4+ T cells from blood. The receptors stem from a human donor in good health. Both conserved end residues are part of each CDR3. A D gene is named only where the DNA matches it firmly. Size is omitted from some rows. Given values are once, few, many or a class for expanded clones.

d_call clone_size j_call v_call cdr3_aa cdr3_nt
. . TRBJ1-2 TRBV21-1 CASSGVRTYQDSHGYTF TGTGCCAGCAGCGGTGTTCGGACGTATCAAGATTCCCATGGCTACACCTTC
TRBD1 . TRBJ2-3 TRBV15 CATSSRTGGGSDTQYF TGTGCCACCAGCAGTCGGACAGGGGGCGGCTCAGATACGCAGTATTTT
. . TRBJ1-5 TRBV4-3 CASSQEVGGRNQPQHF TGCGCCAGCAGCCAAGAGGTCGGGGGGCGAAATCAGCCCCAGCATTTT
. . TRBJ1-5 TRBV7-2 CASSLYNQPQHF TGTGCCAGCAGCCTATATAATCAGCCCCAGCATTTT
. few TRBJ1-2 TRBV9 CASSVDGHETYGYTF TGTGCCAGCAGCGTAGACGGACACGAAACTTATGGCTACACCTTC
. . TRBJ2-7 TRBV2 CASSEQGSTYEQYF TGTGCCAGCAGTGAGCAGGGATCGACCTACGAGCAGTACTTC
TRBD2 . TRBJ2-3 TRBV5-1 CASSWGSGASTDTQYF TGCGCCAGCAGCTGGGGGAGCGGGGCGAGTACAGATACGCAGTATTTT
. . TRBJ2-7 TRBV5-1 CASSLANRRSEQYF TGCGCCAGCAGCTTGGCCAACAGGCGAAGCGAGCAGTACTTC
TRBD2 . TRBJ2-1 TRBV4-3 CASSQDLGLAVYNEQFF TGCGCCAGCAGCCAAGACCTGGGGCTAGCGGTCTACAATGAGCAGTTCTTC
. once TRBJ2-5 TRBV5-6 CASSLGRGTETQYF TGTGCCAGCAGCTTAGGTAGAGGGACGGAGACCCAGTACTTC
. . TRBJ2-2 TRBV6-4 CASGSTNTGELFF TGTGCCAGCGGCTCTACTAACACCGGGGAGCTGTTTTTT
. . TRBJ2-7 TRBV14 CASSQDSLVHEQYF TGTGCCAGCAGCCAAGATAGTCTGGTCCACGAGCAGTACTTC
TRBD2 . TRBJ2-7 TRBV27 CASSRSGRNYEQYF TGTGCCAGCAGCCGAAGCGGGAGAAACTACGAGCAGTACTTC
. . TRBJ1-4 TRBV5-4 CASSTSYRNEKLFF TGTGCCAGCAGCACTTCATACCGAAATGAAAAACTGTTTTTT
. few TRBJ2-4 TRBV21-1 CASSKVHLPEGQKDPNIQYF TGTGCCAGCAGCAAAGTCCATCTACCAGAAGGACAGAAAGATCCAAACATTCAGTACTTC
. . TRBJ1-2 TRBV6-5 CASSPLGTPYGYTF TGTGCCAGCAGTCCCCTCGGGACACCATATGGCTACACCTTC
TRBD2 . TRBJ2-3 TRBV4-2 CASSQDGTSGSSSTDTQYF TGTGCCAGCAGCCAAGACGGGACTAGCGGGAGTTCGAGCACAGATACGCAGTATTTT
. once TRBJ2-1 TRBV21-1 CASSIHRDRETTRSYNEQFF TGTGCCAGCAGCATCCATAGGGACAGGGAAACTACCCGCTCCTACAATGAGCAGTTCTTC
. . TRBJ2-1 TRBV4-2 CASSQVGSDNEQFF TGTGCCAGCAGCCAAGTCGGATCTGACAATGAGCAGTTCTTC
. few TRBJ2-5 TRBV10-3 CAISERIGEVDQETQYF TGTGCCATCAGTGAGAGAATTGGGGAAGTTGACCAAGAGACCCAGTACTTC
. . TRBJ2-5 TRBV5-5 CASSLSGSETQYF TGTGCCAGCAGCTTGTCGGGCTCAGAGACCCAGTACTTC
. . TRBJ2-7 TRBV29-1 CSAKDSAYEQYF TGCAGCGCAAAAGATTCAGCCTACGAGCAGTACTTC
. . TRBJ2-2 TRBV14 CASSRNRAAGELFF TGTGCCAGCAGCCGAAACAGGGCTGCCGGGGAGCTGTTTTTT
TRBD1 . TRBJ2-7 TRBV6-6 CASSKGQRYEQYF TGTGCCAGCAGCAAGGGACAGCGCTACGAGCAGTACTTC
. few TRBJ1-6 TRBV27 CASSSTVFSPLHF TGTGCCAGCAGTTCGACAGTTTTTTCACCCCTCCACTTT
. . TRBJ2-5 TRBV9 CASSSEAETQYF TGTGCCAGCAGCTCGGAGGCCGAGACCCAGTACTTC
TRBD2 . TRBJ2-7 TRBV30 CAWSPGRGDQYEQYF TGTGCCTGGAGTCCCGGGCGGGGGGACCAGTACGAGCAGTACTTC
TRBD2 . TRBJ2-1 TRBV7-9 CASSLDPGTSGRSYNEQFF TGTGCCAGCAGCTTAGACCCCGGGACTAGCGGACGCTCCTACAATGAGCAGTTCTTC
. . TRBJ2-5 TRBV18 CASSPVEETQYF TGTGCCAGCTCACCGGTCGAAGAGACCCAGTACTTC
. . TRBJ1-3 TRBV30 CAWSGGLGGNTIYF TGTGCCTGGAGTGGGGGGCTAGGTGGAAACACCATATATTTT
. . TRBJ2-2 TRBV19 CASSIRARGRTGELFF TGTGCCAGTAGTATAAGGGCCAGGGGGAGGACCGGGGAGCTGTTTTTT